This T cell receptor beta chain was captured in a study of T cell repertoires in cytomegalovirus infection. Study background: Public TCR beta signatures indicated both CMV infection and matching HLA type.

CDR1 is SGHVS and CDR2 is FQNEAQ in the germline V gene. V lost 3 bases and J 4 bases, leaving 10 bases between the germline ends. The CDR3 is 14 residues long. A note on this clonotype: Its specificity is unknown. A much larger clone differs from this one at a single base, so this may be a read error.

TCRdb re-called the reads through MiXCR, storing one row per CDR3 protein. The data contain approximately 1,000,000 distinct CDR3 sequences, roughly 30% of them singletons. Findings of the study overall: Carriers of CMV plus the relevant HLA were identified by cumulative public TCR beta family frequency.

Source: cultured CD8+ T cells from PBMCs, taken from culture after CMV antigen stimulation. The chain employs TRBV7-8 and TRBJ2-4; D not certain. This clonotype originated in a human donor in good health (CMV status not recorded). Some clones in this sample may be carry-over from other donors' samples. The CDR3 sequence: CASSFGSVKNIQYF. The CDR3 DNA reads TGTGCCAGCAGCTTTGGCTCAGTGAAAAACATTCAGTACTTC.